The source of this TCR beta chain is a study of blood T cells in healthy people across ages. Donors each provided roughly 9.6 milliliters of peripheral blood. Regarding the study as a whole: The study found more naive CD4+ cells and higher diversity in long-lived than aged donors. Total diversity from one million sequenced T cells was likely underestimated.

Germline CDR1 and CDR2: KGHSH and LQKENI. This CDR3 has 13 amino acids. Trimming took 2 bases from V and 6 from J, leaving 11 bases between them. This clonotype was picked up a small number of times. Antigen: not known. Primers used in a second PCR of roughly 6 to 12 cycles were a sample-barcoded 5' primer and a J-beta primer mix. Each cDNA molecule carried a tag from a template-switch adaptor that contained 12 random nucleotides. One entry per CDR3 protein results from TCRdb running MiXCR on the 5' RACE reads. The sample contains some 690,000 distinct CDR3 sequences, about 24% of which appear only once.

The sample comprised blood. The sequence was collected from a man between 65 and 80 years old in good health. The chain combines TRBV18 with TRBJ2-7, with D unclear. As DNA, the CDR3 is TGTGCCAGCTCACCAAATGCCGCGCGCGAGCAGTACTTC. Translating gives CASSPNAAREQYF.